These 9 T cell receptor beta chains originate from one sample sequenced in a study of early T cells in non-severe SARS-CoV-2 infection. MiXCR, applied by TCRdb to the 5' RACE reads, yields one record per CDR3 protein. The table shows 55,000 to 70,000 distinct CDR3 sequences, with over 3.5% occurring only once. The sequencing here drew on whole blood, taken at baseline. These receptors all come from an adult who was a healthcare worker with PCR-confirmed SARS-CoV-2 infection or an uninfected control (not recorded which). The donor label of this sample is uncertain.

The chain has TRBV12-3 or TRBV12-4 and TRBJ2-7; D gene uncertain. Trimming stripped 6 bases from V and 4 bases from J, with 13 bases between. CDR3 length: 13 residues. CDR3 loop: CASRGDLVYEQYF. In nucleotides, the CDR3 is TGTGCCAGCAGGGGTGACCTGGTTTACGAGCAGTACTTC.

This clonotype appeared many times. V and J are TRBV5-1 and TRBJ1-6; D might be TRBD1 (5 bases). CDR3 length: 15 residues. The V end lost 1 base, the J end lost 8 bases, and 13 bases lay between the germline ends. The germline V gene has CDR1 SGHRS and CDR2 YFSETQ. The CDR3 loop is CASSLRQGRDSPLHF. The DNA of the CDR3 is TGCGCCAGCAGCTTGAGGCAGGGCAGAGATTCACCCCTCCACTTT.

V gene TRBV28 combines with J gene TRBJ1-1; possibly TRBD1 for D (5 bases). The CDR3 covers 12 residues. Germline CDR1 MDHEN, CDR2 SYDVKM. The germline V and J ends were trimmed by 3 bases and 6 bases, with 8 bases remaining between them. The CDR3, as DNA: TGTGCCAGCAGTTTCCGGGGCGCTGAAGCTTTCTTT. This translates into CASSFRGAEAFF.

This clonotype was recorded at least ten times. V gene TRBV6-5 combines with J gene TRBJ1-2; 7 bases are shared with TRBD1. Unmatched junction bases numbered 12, after V lost 6 bases and J lost 8 bases. In germline, CDR1 is MNHEY, CDR2 SVGAGI. The CDR3 totals 14 residues. The CDR3 DNA is TGTGCCAGCAGCCCCGAGACAGGGATACAGGGCTACACCTTC. It codes for CASSPETGIQGYTF.

V gene TRBV20-1 combines with J gene TRBJ2-3; unclear D gene. The germline V gene has CDR1 DFQATT and CDR2 SNEGSKA (reference sequence). Trimming left V 3 bases short and J 2 bases short, with 3 bases between. The CDR3 consists of 11 residues. The CDR3 bases are TGCAGTGCTAGCGACACAGATACGCAGTATTTT. Its translation is CSASDTDTQYF.

The table lists this clonotype with a few counts. The V call is TRBV5-6, the J call TRBJ2-2, with 8 bases matching TRBD2. V gave up 3 bases and J gave up 7 bases; unmatched junction bases: 8. CDR1 and CDR2 (germline): SGHDT, YYEEEE. The CDR3 is 15 residues long. The CDR3 DNA is TGTGCCAGCAGCTCCCCCGGGACTAGGAACGGGGAGCTGTTTTTT. Translated: CASSSPGTRNGELFF.

This clonotype was recorded at least ten times. J is TRBJ1-5 and V is TRBV6-2 or TRBV6-3, with 8 bases aligning to TRBD1. V was pared by 2 bases and J by 2 bases, with 2 bases of the junction left unmatched. Germline values: CDR1 MNHEY, CDR2 SVGEGT. The CDR3 loop spans 15 amino acids. CDR3 DNA sequence: TGTGCCAGCAGTTACCCGGACAGGGGCAATCAGCCCCAGCATTTT. Amino acid sequence: CASSYPDRGNQPQHF.

This clonotype appeared many times. This rearrangement joins TRBV13 to TRBJ1-5, with D possibly matching TRBD1 (5 bases). The CDR3 consists of 14 residues. With 0 bases removed from V and 6 bases from J, the gap between germline ends came to 9 bases. CDR1 PRHDT and CDR2 FYEKMQ come from the germline V gene (reference sequence). Here the CDR3 reads CASSLGRDAQPQHF. Written as DNA, the CDR3 is TGTGCCAGCAGCTTAGGCAGGGACGCTCAGCCCCAGCATTTT.

This clonotype has ten or more counts. The genes are TRBV29-1 and TRBJ2-5; TRBD1 matches at 8 bases. Losses at the gene ends were 6 bases for V and 2 bases for J; bases not matched to a gene: 11. There are 15 residues in the CDR3. Germline V gene data show CDR1 as SQVTM and CDR2 as ANQGSEA. CDR3 in DNA: TGCAGCGTCCCCATTGGACAGGGCCCTCAAGAGACCCAGTACTTC. Translated, it gives CSVPIGQGPQETQYF.